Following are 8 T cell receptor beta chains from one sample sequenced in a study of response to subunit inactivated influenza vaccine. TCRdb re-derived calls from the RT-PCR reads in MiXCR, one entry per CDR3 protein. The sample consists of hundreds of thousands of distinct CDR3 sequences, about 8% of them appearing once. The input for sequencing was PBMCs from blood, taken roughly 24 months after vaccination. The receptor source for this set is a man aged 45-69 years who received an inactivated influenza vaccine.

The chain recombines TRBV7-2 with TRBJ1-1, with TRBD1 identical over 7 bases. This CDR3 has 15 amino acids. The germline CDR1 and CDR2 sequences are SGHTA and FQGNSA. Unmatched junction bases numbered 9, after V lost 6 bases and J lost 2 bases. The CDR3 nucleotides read TGTGCCAGCAGAAACCGGGACAGACTTAACACTGAAGCTTTCTTT. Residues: CASRNRDRLNTEAFF.

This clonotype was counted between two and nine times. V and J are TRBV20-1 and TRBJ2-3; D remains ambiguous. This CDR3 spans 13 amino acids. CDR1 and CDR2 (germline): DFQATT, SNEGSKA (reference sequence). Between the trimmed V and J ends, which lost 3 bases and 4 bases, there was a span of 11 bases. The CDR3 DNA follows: TGCAGTGCTAGCCCCTACGGCGCAGATACGCAGTATTTT. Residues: CSASPYGADTQYF.

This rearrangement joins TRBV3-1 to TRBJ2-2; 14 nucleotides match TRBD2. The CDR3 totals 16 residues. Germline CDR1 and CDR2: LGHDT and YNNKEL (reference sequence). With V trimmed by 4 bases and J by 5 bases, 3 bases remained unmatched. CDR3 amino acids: CASSRLAGGRTGELFF. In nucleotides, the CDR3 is TGTGCCAGCAGCCGACTAGCGGGAGGGCGGACCGGGGAGCTGTTTTTT.

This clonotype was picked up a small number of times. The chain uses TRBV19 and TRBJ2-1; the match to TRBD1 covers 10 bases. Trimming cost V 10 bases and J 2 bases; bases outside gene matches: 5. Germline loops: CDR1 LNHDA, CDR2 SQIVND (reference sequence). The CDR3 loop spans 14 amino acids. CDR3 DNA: TGTGCCACCTTGGACAGGGGGACCTACAATGAGCAGTTCTTC. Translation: CATLDRGTYNEQFF.

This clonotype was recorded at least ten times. The CDR3, as DNA: TGTGCCGGGGGGAGGAACACCGGGGAGCTGTTTTTT. Its protein product is CAGGRNTGELFF. The chain couples TRBV30 to TRBJ2-2, with D tentatively TRBD2 (6 bases). Between the trimmed V and J ends, which lost 8 bases and 1 base, there was a span of 8 bases. Germline CDR1 and CDR2: GTSNPN and SVGIG (reference sequence). This CDR3 comprises 12 residues.

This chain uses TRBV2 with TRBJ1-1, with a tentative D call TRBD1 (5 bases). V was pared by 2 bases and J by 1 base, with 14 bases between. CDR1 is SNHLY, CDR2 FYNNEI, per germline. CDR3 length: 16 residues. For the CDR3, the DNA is TGTGCCAGCAGTGAATGGCAGGGATGGGGGAACACTGAAGCTTTCTTT. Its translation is CASSEWQGWGNTEAFF.

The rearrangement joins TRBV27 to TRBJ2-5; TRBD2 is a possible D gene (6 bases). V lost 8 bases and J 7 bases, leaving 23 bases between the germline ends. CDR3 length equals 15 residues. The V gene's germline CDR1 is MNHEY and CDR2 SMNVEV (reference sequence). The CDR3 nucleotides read TGTGCCAGCGGGGCCCGGGGACTCCCCGGGGGGACCCAGTACTTC. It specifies CASGARGLPGGTQYF.

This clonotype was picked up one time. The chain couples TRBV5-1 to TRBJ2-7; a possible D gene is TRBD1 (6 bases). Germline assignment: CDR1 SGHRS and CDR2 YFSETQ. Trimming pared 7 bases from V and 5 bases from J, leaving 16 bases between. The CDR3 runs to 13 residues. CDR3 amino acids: CASQGQDGHEQYF. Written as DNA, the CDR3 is TGCGCCAGCCAGGGGCAGGACGGTCACGAGCAGTACTTC.